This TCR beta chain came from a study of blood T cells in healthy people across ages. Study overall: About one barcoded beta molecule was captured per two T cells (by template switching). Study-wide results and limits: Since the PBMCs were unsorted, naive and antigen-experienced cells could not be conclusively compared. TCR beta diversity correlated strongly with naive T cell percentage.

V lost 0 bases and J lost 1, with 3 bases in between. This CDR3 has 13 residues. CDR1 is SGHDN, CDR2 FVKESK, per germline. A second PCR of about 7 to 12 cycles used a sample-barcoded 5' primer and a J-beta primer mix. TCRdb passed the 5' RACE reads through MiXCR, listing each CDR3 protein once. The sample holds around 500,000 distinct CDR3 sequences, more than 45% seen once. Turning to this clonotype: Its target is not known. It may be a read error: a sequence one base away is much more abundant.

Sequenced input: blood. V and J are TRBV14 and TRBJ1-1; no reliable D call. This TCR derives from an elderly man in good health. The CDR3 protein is CASSQEPNTEAFF. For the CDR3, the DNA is TGTGCCAGCAGCCAAGAACCGAACACTGAAGCTTTCTTT.